The T cell receptor beta chain described here comes from a study of T cells in Graves' hyperthyroidism and ophthalmopathy. The CDR3 loop spans 16 amino acids. The V end lost 2 bases, the J end lost 4 bases, and 18 bases lay between the germline ends. The germline V gene has CDR1 DFQATT and CDR2 SNEGSKA (reference sequence). Whole-study results and caveats: Also found in blood were most expanded thyroid clonotypes above 0.001.

TCR beta CDR3 regions were amplified from RNA. TCR CDR3 underwent first-round RT-PCR with the HTBI primer set. A single record per CDR3 protein comes from TCRdb applying MiXCR to the multiplex PCR reads. This table holds hundreds of thousands of distinct CDR3 sequences, around a sixth found once. This clonotype was seen at least ten times. Its antigen is still unknown. The sequencing input was blood. The V and J genes are TRBV20-1 and TRBJ1-3; the D gene is possibly TRBD1 (5 bases). The source of this sequence is a woman aged 18-29 years with Graves' hyperthyroidism. The CDR3 here is CSARSSWGSGGNTIYF. In DNA, the CDR3 is TGCAGTGCTAGAAGTTCATGGGGGTCGGGAGGAAACACCATATATTTT.